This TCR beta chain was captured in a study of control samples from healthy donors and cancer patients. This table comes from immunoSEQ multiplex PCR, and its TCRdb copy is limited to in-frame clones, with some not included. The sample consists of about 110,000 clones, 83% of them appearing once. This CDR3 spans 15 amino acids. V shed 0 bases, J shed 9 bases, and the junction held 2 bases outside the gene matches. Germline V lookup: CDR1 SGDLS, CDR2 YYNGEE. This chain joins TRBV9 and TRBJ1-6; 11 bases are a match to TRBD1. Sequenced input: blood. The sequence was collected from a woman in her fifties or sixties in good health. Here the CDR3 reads CASSVGTGGTSPLHF. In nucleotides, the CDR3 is TGTGCCAGCAGCGTAGGGACAGGGGGCACTTCACCCCTCCACTTT.